One T cell receptor (beta chain) is described in this entry. As yet, its antigen is unknown. This sample is part of a study of cytomegalovirus exposure and HLA in healthy donors. General study findings and limits: Reports indicated that the classifier achieved high specificity and sensitivity in diagnosing cytomegalovirus status. The study designated 150 to 200 TCR beta chains cytomegalovirus-associated.

Clones were read by immunoSEQ multiplex PCR, and TCRdb kept only the in-frame ones, dropping some. The sample yields approximately 81,000 clones, 85% to 95% seen once. Germline trimming cut 5 bases from V and 8 bases from J; bases unmatched to any gene: 8. The CDR3 is 12 amino acids. The germline V gene has CDR1 SQVTM and CDR2 ANQGSEA. The J gene is TRBJ1-2, the V gene TRBV29-1; 7 bases are a match to TRBD1. The TCR comes from a man between 18 and 29 years old in good health and CMV-seronegative. Sequencing input: PBMCs. The CDR3 DNA follows: TGCAGCGTTACAGGGACAGCGAACGGCTACACCTTC. This codes for CSVTGTANGYTF.